Listed below are T cell receptor beta chains from one sample, sequenced in a study of regulatory T cells in long-lasting Graves disease. TCRdb used MiXCR to reprocess the multiplex PCR reads, holding one entry per CDR3 protein. The top ten hold more than 8% of the sample, which has over 450,000 distinct CDR3 sequences, around 13% seen once. These data were likewise used in another study, on T cells in Graves' hyperthyroidism and ophthalmopathy.

Sample: peripheral blood mononuclear cells (PBMCs), taken at new diagnosis, from a patient treated with antithyroid drugs. All receptors come from a woman younger than 45 with Graves disease. The CDR3 runs from the conserved cysteine through the conserved F or W. The D gene is left open where the match is weak. Where a row states a size, it is once, few, many or the class of an expanded clone; other rows omit it.

V	J	D	size	DNA	CDR3
TRBV19	TRBJ1-1	-	many	TGTGCCAGTAGGTTCAGAGGGCACCTGAACACTGAAGCTTTCTTT	CASRFRGHLNTEAFF
TRBV6-5	TRBJ1-4	-	-	TGTGCCAGCAGTTACGCCAGGGTGGTCCTAGGAGGCGGAAAACTGTTTTTT	CASSYARVVLGGGKLFF
TRBV4-1	TRBJ1-4	TRBD1	few	TGTGCCAGCAGCCCGGGACAGTCGACCACTAATGAAAAACTGTTTTTT	CASSPGQSTTNEKLFF
TRBV12-3/TRBV12-4	TRBJ2-2	-	many	TGTGCCAGCAACCGGGGACTGACGAACACCGGGGAGCTGTTTTTT	CASNRGLTNTGELFF
TRBV9	TRBJ2-5	-	-	TGTGCCAGCAGCGTAGGGGAGATACAAGAGACCCAGTACTTC	CASSVGEIQETQYF
TRBV6-2/TRBV6-3	TRBJ2-1	TRBD2	many	TGTGCCAGCAGTTCCCGGGGACTAGCGGGAGGGCCAACCAATGAGCAGTTCTTC	CASSSRGLAGGPTNEQFF
TRBV19	TRBJ1-1	-	few	TGTGCCAGTAGGAAAACTAACGAAGGCACTGAAGCTTTCTTT	CASRKTNEGTEAFF
TRBV7-2	TRBJ1-1	TRBD1	many	TGTGCCAGCAGCTTAGATTTGTTGGGACAGCAATTGAACACTGAAGCTTTCTTT	CASSLDLLGQQLNTEAFF
TRBV3-1	TRBJ1-1	-	-	TGTGCCAGCAGCCAAGGGTGGGGGGAACAGGACACTGAAGCTTTCTTT	CASSQGWGEQDTEAFF
TRBV2	TRBJ1-2	-	many	TGTGCCAGCAGTGAATTTCCGGCAGATGCTGGCTACACCTTC	CASSEFPADAGYTF
TRBV27	TRBJ2-7	-	many	TGTGCCAGCAGTAAAGGTCGCGAGCAGTACTTC	CASSKGREQYF
TRBV19	TRBJ1-5	-	many	TGTGCCAGTAGTCCCGTACCGACACTCGGATATCAGCCCCAGCATTTT	CASSPVPTLGYQPQHF
TRBV19	TRBJ1-5	-	-	TGTGCCACCCATCGGGACCCAGGACAGCCCCAGCATTTT	CATHRDPGQPQHF
TRBV19	TRBJ2-5	-	many	TGTGCCAGTAGTCCAGATCGAGTGACTTTTGAGACCCAGTACTTC	CASSPDRVTFETQYF
TRBV3-1	TRBJ2-7	-	many	TGTGCCAGCAGCCAAGATCTGTCGCACGAGCAGTACTTC	CASSQDLSHEQYF
TRBV5-5	TRBJ1-3	-	-	TGTGCCAGCAGCGGGACGGTCTCTGGAAACACCATATATTTT	CASSGTVSGNTIYF
TRBV20-1	TRBJ2-7	TRBD2	many	TGCAGTGCTAGAGTCTTACTAGCGGGCTTGTACGAGCAGTACTTC	CSARVLLAGLYEQYF
TRBV27	TRBJ1-1	TRBD1	many	TGTGCCAGCAGTTTGGGACGCGGGACAGGGCTGTGGTGGACTGAAGCTTTCTTT	CASSLGRGTGLWWTEAFF
TRBV20-1	TRBJ2-7	-	-	TGCAGTGCTAGAGACAGTCGCTCCTACGAGCAGTACTTC	CSARDSRSYEQYF
TRBV29-1	TRBJ2-7	TRBD1	-	TGCAACGTTGAGACCCGGGACAGGGGGCCCTACGAGCAGTACTTC	CNVETRDRGPYEQYF
TRBV3-1	TRBJ1-2	-	many	TGTGCCAGCAGCCAAGAATCGAGGCGGGGCCTTGAGGGCTACACCTTC	CASSQESRRGLEGYTF
TRBV18	TRBJ2-1	-	few	TGTGCCAGCTCACCTACTTTTCGGGAGAGCTCCTACAATGAGCAGTTCTTC	CASSPTFRESSYNEQFF
TRBV20-1	TRBJ2-3	-	-	TGCAGTGCTAGAGATCATTTATACCCCGCAGATACGCAGTATTTT	CSARDHLYPADTQYF
TRBV6-2/TRBV6-3	TRBJ1-2	-	many	TGTGCCAGCTCTCAGGAGATCTATGGCTACACCTTC	CASSQEIYGYTF
TRBV3-1	TRBJ2-7	-	many	TGTGCCAGCAGCCAAGCCGGAGGCTTTGAGCAGTACTTC	CASSQAGGFEQYF
TRBV7-9	TRBJ1-3	-	-	TGTGCCCTTGCGAGTGGTTTGGATACCTACTCTGGAAACACCATATATTTT	CALASGLDTYSGNTIYF
TRBV5-1	TRBJ1-1	-	many	TGCGCCAGCAACCCTGCAGGTTCTAACACTGAAGCTTTCTTT	CASNPAGSNTEAFF
TRBV7-3	TRBJ2-7	TRBD2	many	TGTGCCAGCAGCGTGACTAGCGGGGGCTACGAGCAGTACTTC	CASSVTSGGYEQYF
TRBV7-9	TRBJ2-5	-	many	TGTGCCAGCAGCGGGCCAGGCGTGGGATACCAAGAGACCCAGTACTTC	CASSGPGVGYQETQYF
TRBV20-1	TRBJ2-1	-	many	TGCAGTGCGTCGCCGGGCCCAAGCTCCTACAATGAGCAGTTCTTC	CSASPGPSSYNEQFF
TRBV11-1	TRBJ2-1	TRBD1	many	TGTGCCAGCAGCTTAACAGGGGTACCCTACAATGAGCAGTTCTTC	CASSLTGVPYNEQFF
TRBV12-3/TRBV12-4	TRBJ2-2	TRBD2	-	TGTGCCAGCAGTCGGCCGGGACTAGCGGGAGCTTTCGCCGGGGAGCTGTTTTTT	CASSRPGLAGAFAGELFF
TRBV11-2	TRBJ2-1	TRBD1	many	TGTGCCAGCAGCTTAGCGTTACAGGGGTCCTTTCCAAGGCAGTTCTTC	CASSLALQGSFPRQFF
TRBV19	TRBJ1-2	-	few	TGTGCCAGTAGTCTCAGACAGGCGGGCTACACCTTC	CASSLRQAGYTF
TRBV5-6	TRBJ2-5	-	many	TGTGCCAGCAGCCGCCGCGGATCCGAGACCCAGTACTTC	CASSRRGSETQYF
TRBV2	TRBJ2-7	-	once	TGTGCCAGCAGTGAGGGAAGGGACGGAGGGGAGCAGTACTTC	CASSEGRDGGEQYF
TRBV12-3/TRBV12-4	TRBJ1-2	TRBD1	many	TGTGCCAGCAGTCCCAGGACAGGGGTCGGAGGCTACACCTTC	CASSPRTGVGGYTF
TRBV24-1	TRBJ2-3	TRBD2	many	TGTGCCACCAGTGACCCTACTAGCGGGACCCCAGATACGCAGTATTTT	CATSDPTSGTPDTQYF
TRBV28	TRBJ2-3	-	many	TGTGCCAGCATACAAACCGCTGATTCTGCCTGGGATACGCAGTATTTT	CASIQTADSAWDTQYF
TRBV29-1	TRBJ1-1	-	many	TGCAGCTCTTCGACACAGAAGCACACTGAAGCTTTCTTT	CSSSTQKHTEAFF
TRBV30	TRBJ2-1	TRBD1	few	TGTGCCTGGATAAGCCCTCCGGGACAGTCCTACAATGAGCAGTTCTTC	CAWISPPGQSYNEQFF
TRBV18	TRBJ2-1	TRBD2	many	TGTGCCAGCTCACCTTCAGCGGGGAGCTCCTACAATGAGCAGTTCTTC	CASSPSAGSSYNEQFF
TRBV3-1	TRBJ1-2	-	many	TGTGCCAGCAGACGAGGGACGGGGTATGGCTACACCTTC	CASRRGTGYGYTF
TRBV27	TRBJ2-7	TRBD1	many	TGTGCCAGCAAAGGACAGGCTCCTTACGAGCAGTACTTC	CASKGQAPYEQYF
TRBV12-3/TRBV12-4	TRBJ2-7	-	many	TGTGCCAGCAGTTTTTCGGGCCTCCAATACGAGCAGTACTTC	CASSFSGLQYEQYF